This is a list of T cell receptor beta chains from one sample in a study of T cells in Graves' hyperthyroidism and ophthalmopathy. Each CDR3 protein is one row after TCRdb ran MiXCR on the multiplex PCR reads. The sample consists of hundreds of thousands of distinct CDR3 sequences, roughly 46% of them appearing once. Sequenced material: peripheral blood or thyroid tissue (not recorded which). The receptor set was obtained from an adult man with Graves' disease, either hyperthyroidism or ophthalmopathy (not recorded which). CDR3s include the opening cysteine and the closing phenylalanine or tryptophan. D genes are given only for firm matches. The size entry is marked missing in some rows and otherwise reads once, few, many or a size class.

d_gene: NA
v_gene: TRBV10-3
j_gene: TRBJ1-2
abundance: NA
CDR3aa: CAISESVPGPYTF
CDR3nt: TGTGCCATCAGTGAGTCAGTCCCAGGGCCCTACACCTTC

d_gene: NA
v_gene: TRBV29-1
j_gene: TRBJ1-6
abundance: NA
CDR3aa: CSVAQGLGPLHF
CDR3nt: TGCAGCGTCGCACAGGGTCTAGGGCCCCTCCACTTT

d_gene: NA
v_gene: TRBV7-9
j_gene: TRBJ2-5
abundance: few
CDR3aa: CASSSGAGRLPRQETQYF
CDR3nt: TGTGCCAGCAGCTCAGGGGCGGGACGACTTCCTCGACAAGAGACCCAGTACTTC

d_gene: NA
v_gene: TRBV10-2
j_gene: TRBJ1-5
abundance: NA
CDR3aa: CASSEYLRENRGNQPQHF
CDR3nt: TGCGCCAGCAGTGAGTACCTTCGGGAGAACCGAGGCAATCAGCCCCAGCATTTT

d_gene: NA
v_gene: TRBV20-1
j_gene: TRBJ1-2
abundance: NA
CDR3aa: CSASSSGANYGYTF
CDR3nt: TGCAGTGCTTCGTCAAGCGGGGCTAACTATGGCTACACCTTC

d_gene: NA
v_gene: TRBV2
j_gene: TRBJ2-2
abundance: few
CDR3aa: CASITVFGELFF
CDR3nt: TGTGCCAGCATCACGGTTTTCGGGGAGCTGTTTTTT

d_gene: NA
v_gene: TRBV7-9
j_gene: TRBJ2-7
abundance: NA
CDR3aa: CASSLVPRGAGRDEQYF
CDR3nt: TGTGCCAGCAGCTTAGTACCCAGAGGGGCGGGACGGGACGAGCAGTACTTC

d_gene: NA
v_gene: TRBV29-1
j_gene: TRBJ1-1
abundance: NA
CDR3aa: CSGSRPNTEAFF
CDR3nt: TGCAGCGGGAGCAGGCCGAACACTGAAGCTTTCTTT

d_gene: TRBD2
v_gene: TRBV29-1
j_gene: TRBJ2-5
abundance: few
CDR3aa: CSVPNPGGQETQYF
CDR3nt: TGCAGCGTTCCCAACCCGGGGGGTCAAGAGACCCAGTACTTC

d_gene: NA
v_gene: TRBV29-1
j_gene: TRBJ2-7
abundance: many
CDR3aa: CSVASGTIYEQYF
CDR3nt: TGCAGCGTGGCCAGCGGTACCATCTACGAGCAGTACTTC

d_gene: TRBD1
v_gene: TRBV10-3
j_gene: TRBJ2-5
abundance: NA
CDR3aa: CASARGPGETQYF
CDR3nt: TGTGCCAGCGCAAGGGGGCCGGGAGAGACCCAGTACTTC

d_gene: TRBD1
v_gene: TRBV2
j_gene: TRBJ1-4
abundance: NA
CDR3aa: CASGKQQGSNEKLFF
CDR3nt: TGTGCCAGCGGAAAACAACAGGGGTCTAATGAAAAACTGTTTTTT

d_gene: NA
v_gene: TRBV2
j_gene: TRBJ1-4
abundance: NA
CDR3aa: CASSPGSDRNEKLFF
CDR3nt: TGTGCCAGCAGCCCCGGGTCGGACCGAAATGAAAAACTGTTTTTT

d_gene: NA
v_gene: TRBV7-9
j_gene: TRBJ2-5
abundance: NA
CDR3aa: CASSQVPGQETQYF
CDR3nt: TGTGCCAGCAGTCAGGTTCCAGGGCAAGAGACCCAGTACTTC

d_gene: NA
v_gene: TRBV25-1
j_gene: TRBJ1-4
abundance: NA
CDR3aa: CSASGTNEKLFF
CDR3nt: TGCAGTGCTAGTGGCACTAATGAAAAACTGTTTTTT

d_gene: TRBD1
v_gene: TRBV12-3/TRBV12-4
j_gene: TRBJ1-1
abundance: NA
CDR3aa: CASSPHGTVNTEAFF
CDR3nt: TGTGCCAGCAGTCCCCACGGGACAGTGAACACTGAAGCTTTCTTT

d_gene: TRBD2
v_gene: TRBV25-1
j_gene: TRBJ2-5
abundance: NA
CDR3aa: CASSTSASGLGETQYF
CDR3nt: TGTGCCAGCAGTACATCGGCTAGCGGCCTTGGGGAGACCCAGTACTTC

d_gene: NA
v_gene: TRBV10-3
j_gene: TRBJ1-3
abundance: many
CDR3aa: CAISDEFSSGNTIYF
CDR3nt: TGTGCCATCAGTGATGAGTTTTCCTCTGGAAACACCATATATTTT

d_gene: NA
v_gene: TRBV24-1
j_gene: TRBJ1-2
abundance: NA
CDR3aa: CATSGPGAEYGYTF
CDR3nt: TGTGCCACCAGTGGTCCAGGGGCAGAGTATGGCTACACCTTC

d_gene: TRBD1
v_gene: TRBV7-2
j_gene: TRBJ1-2
abundance: many
CDR3aa: CASSPKGTEYYGYTF
CDR3nt: TGTGCCAGCAGCCCCAAAGGGACAGAGTACTATGGCTACACCTTC

d_gene: NA
v_gene: TRBV7-8
j_gene: TRBJ1-6
abundance: NA
CDR3aa: CASSLGWGAINSPLHF
CDR3nt: TGTGCCAGCAGCTTGGGTTGGGGCGCCATAAATTCACCCCTCCACTTT

d_gene: TRBD1
v_gene: TRBV25-1
j_gene: TRBJ1-2
abundance: NA
CDR3aa: CASSPEDRVGGYTF
CDR3nt: TGTGCCAGCAGTCCCGAGGACAGGGTAGGGGGCTACACCTTC

d_gene: NA
v_gene: TRBV20-1
j_gene: TRBJ1-5
abundance: once
CDR3aa: CSARWGGRNQPQHF
CDR3nt: TGCAGTGCCAGGTGGGGGGGCCGCAATCAGCCCCAGCATTTT

d_gene: NA
v_gene: TRBV25-1
j_gene: TRBJ1-4
abundance: few
CDR3aa: CASSEYGGGF
CDR3nt: TGTGCCAGCAGTGAATACGGAGGGGGTTTT

d_gene: NA
v_gene: TRBV20-1
j_gene: TRBJ2-7
abundance: NA
CDR3aa: CSATLDSFYEQYF
CDR3nt: TGCAGTGCGACTCTGGACAGCTTCTACGAGCAGTACTTC

d_gene: NA
v_gene: TRBV15
j_gene: TRBJ1-4
abundance: NA
CDR3aa: CATSRDADPRGAANEKLFF
CDR3nt: TGTGCCACCAGCAGAGATGCCGACCCCCGTGGGGCAGCTAATGAAAAACTGTTTTTT

d_gene: NA
v_gene: TRBV15
j_gene: TRBJ1-5
abundance: many
CDR3aa: CATSRDLTNQPQHF
CDR3nt: TGTGCCACCAGCAGAGATCTTACTAATCAGCCCCAGCATTTT

d_gene: NA
v_gene: TRBV7-9
j_gene: TRBJ1-4
abundance: NA
CDR3aa: CASSLGGQTEKLFF
CDR3nt: TGTGCCAGCAGCTTGGGGGGGCAGACTGAAAAACTGTTTTTT

d_gene: NA
v_gene: TRBV6-5
j_gene: TRBJ2-7
abundance: few
CDR3aa: CASSDDSLISYEQYF
CDR3nt: TGTGCCAGCAGTGATGACAGTCTAATCTCCTACGAGCAGTACTTC

d_gene: NA
v_gene: TRBV5-1
j_gene: TRBJ1-5
abundance: few
CDR3aa: CASSLAGDGSQPQHF
CDR3nt: TGCGCCAGCAGCTTGGCAGGGGACGGGAGTCAGCCCCAGCATTTT

d_gene: TRBD1
v_gene: TRBV2
j_gene: TRBJ1-2
abundance: many
CDR3aa: CASSGSQGLYGYTF
CDR3nt: TGTGCCAGCAGTGGATCACAGGGGCTCTATGGCTACACCTTC

d_gene: NA
v_gene: TRBV20-1
j_gene: TRBJ1-5
abundance: NA
CDR3aa: CSARGEFSNQPQHF
CDR3nt: TGCAGTGCTAGAGGGGAATTTAGCAATCAGCCCCAGCATTTT

d_gene: TRBD1
v_gene: TRBV2
j_gene: TRBJ1-4
abundance: NA
CDR3aa: CASSGGQDDKLFF
CDR3nt: TGTGCCAGCAGTGGGGGACAGGACGATAAACTGTTTTTT

d_gene: NA
v_gene: TRBV5-1
j_gene: TRBJ2-7
abundance: NA
CDR3aa: CASSLGKTYEQYF
CDR3nt: TGCGCCAGCAGCTTGGGGAAAACCTACGAGCAGTACTTC

d_gene: TRBD1
v_gene: TRBV5-1
j_gene: TRBJ1-2
abundance: NA
CDR3aa: CASSAVTGGYTF
CDR3nt: TGCGCCAGCAGCGCAGTGACAGGGGGCTACACCTTC

d_gene: NA
v_gene: TRBV7-2
j_gene: TRBJ1-1
abundance: many
CDR3aa: CASSPIGGVAFF
CDR3nt: TGTGCCAGCAGCCCAATTGGGGGGGTCGCTTTCTTT

d_gene: TRBD1
v_gene: TRBV5-1
j_gene: TRBJ1-2
abundance: NA
CDR3aa: CASSPSTGPYGYTF
CDR3nt: TGCGCCAGCAGCCCATCGACAGGGCCGTATGGCTACACCTTC

d_gene: TRBD1
v_gene: TRBV20-1
j_gene: TRBJ2-5
abundance: NA
CDR3aa: CSASGQPQETQYF
CDR3nt: TGCAGTGCCTCGGGACAGCCACAAGAGACCCAGTACTTC

d_gene: NA
v_gene: TRBV24-1
j_gene: TRBJ2-7
abundance: many
CDR3aa: CATKGRRVYEQYF
CDR3nt: TGTGCCACCAAAGGCCGGAGAGTATACGAGCAGTACTTC

d_gene: NA
v_gene: TRBV7-7
j_gene: TRBJ2-5
abundance: NA
CDR3aa: CASDVETQYF
CDR3nt: TGTGCTAGCGATGTGGAGACCCAGTACTTC

d_gene: TRBD1
v_gene: TRBV9
j_gene: TRBJ1-1
abundance: NA
CDR3aa: CASSAETGDLTEAFF
CDR3nt: TGTGCCAGCAGCGCCGAGACAGGGGATCTCACTGAAGCTTTCTTT

d_gene: NA
v_gene: TRBV7-4
j_gene: TRBJ2-6
abundance: NA
CDR3aa: CASSQKGTGSGANVLTF
CDR3nt: TGTGCCAGCAGCCAAAAGGGAACAGGGTCTGGGGCCAACGTCCTGACTTTC

d_gene: NA
v_gene: TRBV7-9
j_gene: TRBJ2-7
abundance: many
CDR3aa: CASSFGDVEQYF
CDR3nt: TGTGCCAGCAGCTTCGGGGACGTCGAGCAGTACTTC

d_gene: NA
v_gene: TRBV7-9
j_gene: TRBJ2-2
abundance: NA
CDR3aa: CASRRGTTGELFF
CDR3nt: TGTGCCAGCAGACGGGGGACCACCGGGGAGCTGTTTTTT

d_gene: TRBD1
v_gene: TRBV7-2
j_gene: TRBJ1-3
abundance: NA
CDR3aa: CASRTGGSGNTIYF
CDR3nt: TGTGCTAGCAGGACAGGGGGCTCTGGAAACACCATATATTTT

d_gene: NA
v_gene: TRBV7-2
j_gene: TRBJ1-5
abundance: many
CDR3aa: CASPKGTMHKPQHF
CDR3nt: TGTGCCAGTCCGAAGGGGACAATGCATAAGCCCCAGCATTTT

d_gene: NA
v_gene: TRBV7-9
j_gene: TRBJ1-4
abundance: NA
CDR3aa: CASSYSHGQSSHEKLFF
CDR3nt: TGTGCCAGCAGCTACTCACACGGACAGAGCTCCCACGAAAAACTGTTTTTT

d_gene: NA
v_gene: TRBV12-3/TRBV12-4
j_gene: TRBJ1-2
abundance: many
CDR3aa: CATHGGGSMVYGYTF
CDR3nt: TGTGCCACCCATGGCGGGGGGAGTATGGTCTATGGCTACACCTTC

d_gene: NA
v_gene: TRBV12-3/TRBV12-4
j_gene: TRBJ1-6
abundance: NA
CDR3aa: CASSPGQLLNSPLHF
CDR3nt: TGTGCCAGCAGTCCTGGACAACTACTTAATTCACCCCTCCACTTT

d_gene: TRBD2
v_gene: TRBV29-1
j_gene: TRBJ2-5
abundance: NA
CDR3aa: CSVVSSGRETQYF
CDR3nt: TGCAGCGTTGTGTCTAGCGGGAGAGAGACCCAGTACTTC

d_gene: NA
v_gene: TRBV9
j_gene: TRBJ1-2
abundance: NA
CDR3aa: CASGVGTDYGYTF
CDR3nt: TGTGCCAGCGGCGTAGGAACAGACTATGGCTACACCTTC

d_gene: NA
v_gene: TRBV12-3/TRBV12-4
j_gene: TRBJ2-7
abundance: many
CDR3aa: CASSHGLPYEQYF
CDR3nt: TGTGCCAGCAGTCACGGACTCCCATACGAGCAGTACTTC

d_gene: TRBD1
v_gene: TRBV19
j_gene: TRBJ1-5
abundance: NA
CDR3aa: CASSRDRASNQPQHF
CDR3nt: TGTGCCAGTAGTAGGGACAGGGCGAGCAATCAGCCCCAGCATTTT